The clone carrying this TCR beta chain has just a few counts. Its target is unknown. The CDR3 contains 14 residues. Next came a second PCR, run for roughly 6 to 11 cycles, which used a sample-barcoded 5' primer along with a J-beta primer mix. TCRdb re-called the 5' RACE reads with MiXCR, one entry per CDR3 protein. The sample yields over 1,500,000 distinct CDR3 sequences, around 42% seen once. The entry originates in a study of blood T cells in healthy people across ages. Study-wide points: Naive CD4+ cells and diversity were both higher in long-lived donors than in aged donors. It was held that the diversity estimates obtained from one million T cells were underestimates. Naive T cell percentage showed a strong correlation with the diversity of TCR beta.

The chain is built from TRBV21-1 and TRBJ1-5; the tabulated D call, TRBD1, remains unverified against the DNA. TRBV21-1 is a pseudogene. Sequencing was carried out using blood. The TCR sequence derives from a human donor in good health. The CDR3 is CASSYGQGHQPQHF. CDR3 sequence (DNA): TGTGCCAGCAGCTACGGACAGGGGCATCAGCCCCAGCATTTT.